This T cell receptor (beta chain) was found in a study of blood T cell repertoires in COVID-19. Sequencing was performed with immunoSEQ multiplex PCR; in TCRdb, only in-frame clones are kept and a portion is missing. The sample carries approximately 270,000 clones, around 90% recorded once. The J segment lost 4 bases and the V segment lost 3 bases, leaving 4 bases of the junction unmatched. Germline V gives CDR1 SNHLY, CDR2 FYNNEI. This CDR3 has 15 amino acids. What was sequenced was peripheral blood. The gene calls are TRBV2 and TRBJ2-2; TRBD1 aligns across 8 bases. This clonotype originated in a man between 45 and 60 years old with acute or convalescent COVID-19. CDR3 nucleotide sequence: TGTGCCAGCAGTGATCGGACAGGGACCACCGGGGAGCTGTTTTTT. The encoded protein is CASSDRTGTTGELFF.